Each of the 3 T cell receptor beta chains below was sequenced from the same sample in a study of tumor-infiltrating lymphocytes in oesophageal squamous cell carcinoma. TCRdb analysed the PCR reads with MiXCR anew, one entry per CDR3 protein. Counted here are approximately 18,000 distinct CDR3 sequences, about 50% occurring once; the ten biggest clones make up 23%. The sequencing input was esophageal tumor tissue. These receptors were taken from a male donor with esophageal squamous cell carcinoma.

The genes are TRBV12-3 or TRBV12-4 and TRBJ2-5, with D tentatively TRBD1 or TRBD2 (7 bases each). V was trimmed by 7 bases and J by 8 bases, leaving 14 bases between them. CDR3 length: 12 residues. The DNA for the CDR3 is TGTGCCAGCAACTGGGAGGGGGCAACCCAGTACTTC. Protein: CASNWEGATQYF.

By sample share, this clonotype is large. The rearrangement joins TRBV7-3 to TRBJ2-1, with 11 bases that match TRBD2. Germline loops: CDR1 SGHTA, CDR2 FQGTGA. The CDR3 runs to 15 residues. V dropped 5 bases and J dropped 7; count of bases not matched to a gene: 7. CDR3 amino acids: CASSIGTSGVNEQFF. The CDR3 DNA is TGTGCCAGCAGCATAGGGACTAGCGGAGTTAATGAGCAGTTCTTC.

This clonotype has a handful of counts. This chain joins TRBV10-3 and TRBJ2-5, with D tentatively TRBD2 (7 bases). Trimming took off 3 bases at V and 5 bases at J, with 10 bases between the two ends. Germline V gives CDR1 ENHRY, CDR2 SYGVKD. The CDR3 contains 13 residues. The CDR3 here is CAISDRGAETQYF. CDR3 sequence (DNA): TGTGCCATCAGTGATCGGGGGGCTGAGACCCAGTACTTC.